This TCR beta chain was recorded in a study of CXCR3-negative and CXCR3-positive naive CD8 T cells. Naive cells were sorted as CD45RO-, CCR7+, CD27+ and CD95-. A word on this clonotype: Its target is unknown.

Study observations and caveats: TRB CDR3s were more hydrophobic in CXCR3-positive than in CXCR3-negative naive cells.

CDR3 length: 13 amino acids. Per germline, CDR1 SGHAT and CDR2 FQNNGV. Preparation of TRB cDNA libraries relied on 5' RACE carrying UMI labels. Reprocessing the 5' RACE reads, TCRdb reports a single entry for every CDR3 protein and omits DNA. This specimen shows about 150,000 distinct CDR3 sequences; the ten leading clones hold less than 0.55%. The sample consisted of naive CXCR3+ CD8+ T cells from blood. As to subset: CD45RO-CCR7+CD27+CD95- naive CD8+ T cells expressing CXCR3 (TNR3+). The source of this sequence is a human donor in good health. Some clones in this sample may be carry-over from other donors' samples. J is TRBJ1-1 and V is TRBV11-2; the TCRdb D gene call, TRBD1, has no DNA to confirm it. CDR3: CASSPPGQTEAFF.